The next 17 T cell receptor beta chains were all read from a single sample in a study of shared clonotypes between healthy human individuals. Repertoires were generated with immunoSEQ multiplex PCR, while TCRdb's copy carries only in-frame clones and drops some. There are approximately 2.1 million clones in the sample; approximately 95% occur only once, and about 0.41% lies in the top ten. Sequencing was performed on naive CD4+ T cells from PBMCs. Subset: CD45RA+ positively selected. Receptors were obtained from a man younger than 35 in good health. Some clones in this sample may be carry-over from other donors' samples.

The chain uses TRBV10-3 and TRBJ2-5, with 7 bases that match TRBD1. Trimming at V came to 6 bases and at J to 0 bases, leaving 1 base not matched to a gene. The CDR3 runs 13 residues. CDR1 and CDR2 from the germline V gene are ENHRY and SYGVKD. CDR3 sequence reads: CAIRGTDQETQYF. In DNA, the CDR3 is TGTGCCATCAGAGGGACAGACCAAGAGACCCAGTACTTC.

The chain links TRBV7-9 to TRBJ2-3; the D gene could be TRBD1 or TRBD2 (5 bases each). The CDR3 covers 15 residues. Trimming left V 5 bases short and J 3 bases short, with 15 bases between. Germline V gene data show CDR1 as SEHNR and CDR2 as FQNEAQ (reference sequence). The CDR3 DNA follows: TGTGCCAGCAGCCTAGAGGGCCAGGGAACAGATACGCAGTATTTT. Protein sequence: CASSLEGQGTDTQYF.

The chain employs TRBV5-6 and TRBJ2-3; 11 bases fit TRBD2. CDR3 length equals 17 residues. Per the germline V gene, CDR1 is SGHDT and CDR2 is YYEEEE. V lost 0 bases and J lost 2; bases outside the gene matches: 5. The CDR3 DNA reads TGTGCCAGCAGCTTGGCGCGGACTAGCGGGTCCACAGATACGCAGTATTTT. Residues: CASSLARTSGSTDTQYF.

This clone appeared a single time. The chain links TRBV27 to TRBJ2-1, with 9 bases that match TRBD2. The CDR3 covers 13 residues. V was pared by 10 bases and J by 7 bases, with 8 bases of the junction left unmatched. Per germline, CDR1 MNHEY and CDR2 SMNVEV (reference sequence). In DNA, the CDR3 is TGTGCCACCCGTCTCAGCGGGAGGAATGAGCAGTTCTTC. Its protein is CATRLSGRNEQFF.

J is TRBJ2-7 and V is TRBV20-1, with 7 bases identical to TRBD1. In germline, CDR1 is DFQATT, CDR2 SNEGSKA (reference sequence). Trimming took 6 bases from V and 7 from J; bases not matched to a gene: 6. There are 11 residues in the CDR3. The CDR3 loop is CSAYRGREQYF. As DNA, the CDR3 is TGCAGTGCCTACAGGGGCCGGGAGCAGTACTTC.

This chain links TRBV5-1 with TRBJ2-3; 9 bases map to TRBD2. Looked up from germline, CDR1 is SGHRS and CDR2 is YFSETQ. The CDR3 is 16 residues long. The junction had 4 bases not matched to a gene; V was cut back by 0 bases and J by 2 bases. The CDR3 protein is CASSLGLAEPTDTQYF. The CDR3 region has the DNA TGCGCCAGCAGCTTGGGACTAGCGGAACCCACAGATACGCAGTATTTT.

The chain links TRBV5-4 to TRBJ2-1, with TRBD2 identical over 9 bases. CDR3 size: 15 residues. The V gene's germline CDR1 is SGHNT and CDR2 YYREEE (reference sequence). The ends lost 4 bases at V and 6 bases at J; junction bases unmatched: 8. The chain's CDR3 is CASSPEGGRVNEQFF. In nucleotides, the CDR3 is TGTGCCAGCAGCCCTGAAGGCGGGAGGGTCAATGAGCAGTTCTTC.

The chain employs TRBV6-1 and TRBJ1-4; D possibly corresponds to TRBD1 (6 bases). With 6 bases removed from V and 8 bases from J, the gap between germline ends came to 16 bases. The germline gives CDR1 MNHNS, CDR2 SASEGT. The length of the CDR3 is 14 residues. CDR3: CASSPGGLGEKLFF. The CDR3 DNA follows: TGTGCCAGCAGCCCGGGGGGGCTGGGGGAAAAACTGTTTTTT.

In this sample, this clone turned up once. The chain joins TRBV27 to TRBJ2-1, with 7 bases lining up with TRBD2. V shed 5 bases, J shed 6 bases, and the junction held 16 bases outside the gene matches. The CDR3 is 17 residues long. Germline loops: CDR1 MNHEY, CDR2 SMNVEV (reference sequence). The CDR3 nucleotides read TGTGCCAGCAGTCGCAGACTCCGCGGGAGAATTTCCAATGAGCAGTTCTTC. It is translated as CASSRRLRGRISNEQFF.

The chain uses TRBV4-1 and TRBJ1-2; D call uncertain. CDR1 is MGHRA and CDR2 is YSYEKL in the germline V gene. The V and J ends lost 0 bases and 0 bases respectively, with 8 bases between them. CDR3 length equals 15 residues. The CDR3 protein is CASSQDGAANYGYTF. The CDR3 region has the DNA TGCGCCAGCAGCCAAGATGGTGCAGCTAACTATGGCTACACCTTC.

This chain uses TRBV30 with TRBJ2-1, with unresolved D. Deletions cut 3 bases from V and 0 bases from J, with 12 bases between. From germline, CDR1 is GTSNPN and CDR2 SVGIG (reference sequence). This CDR3 region has 15 residues. The CDR3 DNA is TGTGCCTGGAGAAAAATCGCAAGCTCCTACAATGAGCAGTTCTTC. This sequence encodes CAWRKIASSYNEQFF.

CDR3 region: CASSPDALAGNTIYF. In DNA form, the CDR3 reads TGTGCCAGCAGCCCGGATGCCCTGGCTGGAAACACCATATATTTT. This chain joins TRBV6-6 and TRBJ1-3; D is undetermined. Trimming removed 6 bases at V and 2 bases at J, with 14 bases between. The V gene's germline CDR1 is MNHNY and CDR2 SVGAGI (reference sequence). The CDR3 consists of 15 residues.

On this clone itself: Additional DNA sequences in this sample encode the identical CDR3. As DNA, the CDR3 is TGTGCCAGCAGCTTTCCAGGGAACTATGGCTACACCTTC. It yields the protein CASSFPGNYGYTF. The chain combines TRBV5-4 with TRBJ1-2; D might be TRBD1 (5 bases). The V end lost 2 bases, the J end lost 2 bases, and 7 bases lay between the germline ends. Germline CDR1 is SGHNT and CDR2 is YYREEE (reference sequence). The CDR3 totals 13 residues.

The rearrangement uses TRBV19 and TRBJ2-3; no firm D call. The V gene's germline CDR1 is LNHDA and CDR2 SQIVND (reference sequence). There are 14 residues in the CDR3. V gave up 11 bases and J gave up 0 bases, with 15 bases separating them. CDR3 in amino acids: CAVRTGVSTDTQYF. DNA for the CDR3: TGTGCCGTTAGGACGGGCGTGAGCACAGATACGCAGTATTTT.

The V call is TRBV7-2, the J call TRBJ2-5; D ambiguous. Trimming cost V 1 base and J 7 bases, with 10 bases left between them. The CDR3 length is 13 residues. Per germline, CDR1 SGHTA and CDR2 FQGNSA. The CDR3 DNA follows: TGTGCCAGCAGCTTAGTCAGTCTCGGGACCCAGTACTTC. It codes for CASSLVSLGTQYF.

The chain links TRBV10-3 to TRBJ2-1; TRBD2 matches 7 bases. The CDR3 extends over 16 amino acids. V gave up 0 bases and J gave up 6 bases; unmatched junction bases: 8. The germline V gene has CDR1 ENHRY and CDR2 SYGVKD. CDR3 sequence: CAISESRGLVLNEQFF. The CDR3 DNA reads TGTGCCATCAGTGAGTCTCGAGGACTAGTGCTCAATGAGCAGTTCTTC.

The chain joins TRBV7-9 to TRBJ2-7, with 7 bases fitting TRBD1. V lost 4 bases to trimming and J lost 5 bases; unmatched junction nucleotides: 8. Germline values: CDR1 SEHNR, CDR2 FQNEAQ (reference sequence). This CDR3 has 14 residues. CDR3 sequence: CASSSGRGSHEQYF. The DNA for the CDR3 is TGTGCCAGCAGCTCAGGCAGGGGGTCCCACGAGCAGTACTTC.